The 30 T cell receptor beta chains presented below share a single source sample, sequenced in a study of shared clonotypes between healthy human individuals. Naive CD8 cells lacked CD45RO and underwent positive selection for CCR7, leaving out terminally differentiated effector memory CD45RA+ cells. Profiled with immunoSEQ multiplex PCR; TCRdb holds only in-frame clones, not every one. Seen here are under 600,000 clones, 95% to 98% observed once, and the top ten hold 0.3%. Sequenced sample: naive CD8+ T cells sorted from blood. The receptors derive from a man aged 25 to 45 in good health.

The chain recombines TRBV9 with TRBJ2-3; D is possibly TRBD1 (6 bases). Germline lookup yields CDR1 SGDLS and CDR2 YYNGEE. The CDR3 contains 16 residues. V was clipped by 0 bases and J by 1 base, with 12 bases between them. The CDR3 DNA reads as TGTGCCAGCAGCGTAGGGCGACAGGCAGGCACAGATACGCAGTATTTT. Translating it yields CASSVGRQAGTDTQYF.

V usage is TRBV7-9 and J usage is TRBJ2-5; 9 bases fit TRBD2. This CDR3 is built from 16 residues. CDR1 and CDR2 from the germline V gene are SEHNR and FQNEAQ (reference sequence). Trimming took 5 bases from V and 0 from J; bases not matched to a gene: 7. DNA for the CDR3: TGTGCCAGCAGCCCCCGCGGGAGGGAGTACCAAGAGACCCAGTACTTC. Protein sequence: CASSPRGREYQETQYF.

The rearrangement uses TRBV7-9 and TRBJ1-1, with 10 bases that match TRBD1. Trimming removed 5 bases from V and 10 bases from J; junction bases left unmatched: 10. CDR1 is SEHNR and CDR2 is FQNEAQ in the germline V gene (reference sequence). This CDR3 region has 14 residues. CDR3 in amino acids: CASSRDRGLVGAFF. CDR3 DNA: TGTGCCAGCAGCCGGGACAGGGGCCTCGTTGGAGCTTTCTTT.

DNA of the CDR3: TGTGCCAGCAGTTTTGGAGCCGACGAGCAGTACTTC. Residues: CASSFGADEQYF. The chain is built from TRBV28 and TRBJ2-7; D ambiguous. In germline, CDR1 is MDHEN, CDR2 SYDVKM. The CDR3 is 12 amino acids. Trimming took off 3 bases at V and 5 bases at J, with 8 bases between the two ends.

The chain combines TRBV7-8 with TRBJ1-3; perhaps TRBD1 as D (6 bases). The germline V and J ends were trimmed by 4 bases and 4 bases, with 17 bases remaining between them. The CDR3 is 16 residues long. Germline CDR1 and CDR2: SGHVS and FQNEAQ. This CDR3 is CASSSNRVLRGNTIYF. DNA for the CDR3: TGTGCCAGCAGCTCGAACAGGGTATTGAGGGGAAACACCATATATTTT.

The chain has TRBV19 and TRBJ2-1, with D possibly TRBD1 on 5 matching bases. Trimming cost V 3 bases and J 9 bases, with 15 bases left between them. Germline loops: CDR1 LNHDA, CDR2 SQIVND (reference sequence). This CDR3 region has 14 residues. The chain's CDR3 is CASSMAQGPGEQFF. The CDR3 DNA follows: TGTGCCAGTAGTATGGCTCAGGGTCCGGGTGAGCAGTTCTTC. The full variable domain, its missing parts supplied by reference TRBV19 and TRBJ2-1, is DGGITQSPKYLFRKEGQNVTLSCEQNLNHDAMYWYRQDPGQGLRLIYYSQIVNDFQKGDIAEGYSVSREKKESFPLTVTSAQKNPTAFYLCASSMAQGPGEQFFGPGTRLTVL.

The chain combines TRBV7-6 with TRBJ2-7; TRBD1 aligns across 9 bases. The CDR3 is made up of 16 amino acids. V was clipped by 5 bases and J by 4 bases; unmatched bases: 12. Germline V lookup: CDR1 SGHVS, CDR2 FNYEAQ. CDR3 sequence: CASSRQPGQGPYEQYF. In DNA form, the CDR3 reads TGTGCCAGCAGCAGACAACCGGGACAGGGCCCTTACGAGCAGTACTTC. The variable domain in full, with the rest retrieved from reference TRBV7-6 and TRBJ2-7, is GAGVSQSPRYKVTKRGQDVALRCDPISGHVSLYWYRQALGQGPEFLTYFNYEAQQDKSGLPNDRFSAERPEGSISTLTIQRTEQRDSAMYRCASSRQPGQGPYEQYFGPGTRLTVT.

CDR3 amino acids: CASSFAGPFSYEQYF. As DNA, the CDR3 is TGTGCCAGCAGTTTTGCCGGACCTTTCTCCTACGAGCAGTACTTC. V is TRBV27 and J is TRBJ2-7, with D unclear. The germline gives CDR1 MNHEY, CDR2 SMNVEV (reference sequence). CDR3 length: 15 amino acids. The V end lost 3 bases, the J end lost 0 bases, and 12 bases lay between the germline ends.

The CDR3 coding sequence is TGTGCCAGCTCACCAACGGGACGGAGGGACTATGGCTACACCTTC. It encodes CASSPTGRRDYGYTF. The chain employs TRBV18 and TRBJ1-2, with D possibly matching TRBD1 (5 bases). V lost 2 bases and J lost 3, with 13 bases in between. The length of the CDR3 is 15 residues. Germline CDR1 reads KGHSH; CDR2 reads LQKENI.

The chain is built from TRBV7-9 and TRBJ2-1; tentative D call: TRBD2 (7 bases). Germline CDR1 is SEHNR and CDR2 is FQNEAQ (reference sequence). The CDR3 contains 18 residues. Trimming took 5 bases from V and 6 from J, leaving 26 bases between them. The CDR3 here is CASSQKRGASLKANEQFF. As DNA, the CDR3 is TGTGCCAGCAGCCAAAAACGGGGGGCCTCCTTGAAGGCCAATGAGCAGTTCTTC.

This clone was detected once. The chain recombines TRBV9 with TRBJ2-2, with D uncertain. V lost 4 bases and J lost 10, with 11 bases in between. CDR3 length equals 12 residues. Germline CDR1 and CDR2: SGDLS and YYNGEE. This chain's CDR3 is CASSSGEVELFF. The CDR3 nucleotides read TGTGCCAGCAGCTCCGGAGAAGTGGAGCTGTTTTTT.

CDR3 DNA sequence: TGTGCCAGCAGTCCCCGACCCTACAATCAGCCCCAGCATTTT. Amino acid sequence: CASSPRPYNQPQHF. The chain is built from TRBV27 and TRBJ1-5; D unresolved. The germline gives CDR1 MNHEY, CDR2 SMNVEV (reference sequence). This CDR3 is built from 14 residues. Trimming stripped 5 bases from V and 3 bases from J, with 11 bases between.

This chain connects TRBV7-9 to TRBJ2-7, with D unresolved. The CDR3 is 14 amino acids. In germline, CDR1 is SEHNR, CDR2 FQNEAQ (reference sequence). Trimming took 2 bases from V and 3 from J, leaving 11 bases between them. CDR3 residues: CASSLNPSLYEQYF. The CDR3 nucleotides read TGTGCCAGCAGCTTAAATCCTTCCCTCTACGAGCAGTACTTC.

J is TRBJ2-7 and V is TRBV7-9; D may be TRBD2 (5 bases). V was clipped by 1 base and J by 2 bases, with 12 bases between them. The germline CDR1 and CDR2 sequences are SEHNR and FQNEAQ (reference sequence). The CDR3 has 15 amino acids. CDR3 residues: CASSLDPSTPYEQYF. CDR3 bases: TGTGCCAGCAGCTTAGACCCTAGCACCCCCTACGAGCAGTACTTC.

This rearrangement joins TRBV14 to TRBJ2-7; D unclear. CDR3 length equals 12 residues. Germline CDR1 is SGHDN and CDR2 is FVKESK. Trimming removed 6 bases at V and 2 bases at J, with 8 bases between. CDR3 nucleotide sequence: TGTGCCAGCAGTTTTCAGACCTACGAGCAGTACTTC. Its protein product is CASSFQTYEQYF. The entire variable domain, with the rest obtained from reference TRBV14 and TRBJ2-7, is as follows: EAGVTQFPSHSVIEKGQTVTLRCDPISGHDNLYWYRRVMGKEIKFLLHFVKESKQDESGMPNNRFLAERTGGTYSTLKVQPAELEDSGVYFCASSFQTYEQYFGPGTRLTVT.

The chain employs TRBV7-2 and TRBJ2-1; TRBD1 is a possible D gene (6 bases). The CDR3 sequence is 14 residues long. The germline V and J ends were trimmed by 3 bases and 5 bases, with 11 bases remaining between them. Germline V gives CDR1 SGHTA, CDR2 FQGNSA. CDR3 in DNA: TGTGCCAGCAGCTTGGCGGACAGACACAATGAGCAGTTCTTC. This sequence encodes CASSLADRHNEQFF.

The chain joins TRBV25-1 to TRBJ2-7; maybe TRBD1 (6 bases). This CDR3 is built from 12 residues. V dropped 8 bases and J dropped 12 bases, with 20 bases sitting between them. Germline V gene data show CDR1 as MGHDK and CDR2 as SYGVNS. CDR3 nucleotides: TGTGCCAGCGCGGATGGGACACCCGACCTGTACTTC. Protein product: CASADGTPDLYF.

This rearrangement joins TRBV7-2 to TRBJ2-7, with a possible D match to TRBD1 (6 bases). The CDR3 is 14 residues long. The germline CDR1 and CDR2 sequences are SGHTA and FQGNSA. The germline V and J ends were trimmed by 1 base and 1 base, with 8 bases remaining between them. The CDR3 DNA reads as TGTGCCAGCAGCTTAGTTAGGGGGTCCTACGAGCAGTACTTC. Its translation: CASSLVRGSYEQYF.

This clone occurred once. The CDR3 nucleotides are TGTGCCAGTAGTACAGGGACTAGCGGGAGACCCTACGAGCAGTACTTC. It codes for CASSTGTSGRPYEQYF. The chain carries TRBV19 and TRBJ2-7; 14 nucleotides match TRBD2. This CDR3 is built from 16 residues. Germline lookup yields CDR1 LNHDA and CDR2 SQIVND (reference sequence). J lost 2 bases, V lost 4 bases, and 4 bases had no gene match.

Here the CDR3 reads CASSAPKKGPAFEEQFF. In DNA, the CDR3 is TGTGCCAGCAGCGCTCCTAAAAAGGGACCAGCGTTCGAGGAGCAGTTCTTC. The chain couples TRBV9 to TRBJ2-1; the D gene could be TRBD1 or TRBD2 (5 bases each). V was shortened by 3 bases and J by 10 bases, with 26 bases between the two germline ends. Germline V gene data show CDR1 as SGDLS and CDR2 as YYNGEE. The CDR3 is made up of 17 amino acids.

V usage is TRBV7-9 and J usage is TRBJ1-3; TRBD1 matches 10 bases. This CDR3 comprises 16 residues. V lost 3 bases and J lost 6; bases outside the gene matches: 8. In germline, CDR1 is SEHNR, CDR2 FQNEAQ (reference sequence). The CDR3 loop is CASSFGDRGRANTIYF. CDR3 coding DNA: TGTGCCAGCAGCTTTGGGGACAGGGGAAGGGCAAACACCATATATTTT.

In its sample, this clone was seen once. The chain couples TRBV7-9 to TRBJ2-1; D is undetermined. Germline V CDR1 and CDR2: SEHNR, FQNEAQ (reference sequence). The CDR3 contains 17 residues. Trimming stripped 6 bases from V and 6 bases from J, with 24 bases between. CDR3 nucleotides: TGTGCCAGCAGGCCTAGTTTTCGGTCTTCGGGTACCAATGAGCAGTTCTTC. Translating it yields CASRPSFRSSGTNEQFF.

The rearrangement links TRBV6-5 to TRBJ2-2; D is uncertain. The CDR3 has 11 residues. Trimming pared 8 bases from V and 6 bases from J, leaving 7 bases between. Germline-derived CDR1 and CDR2 are MNHEY and SVGAGI. The CDR3 nucleotides are TGTGCCAGCGGTAGGCCCGGGGAGCTGTTTTTT. It translates to CASGRPGELFF.

The V and J genes are TRBV14 and TRBJ2-7; D is unresolved. This CDR3 is built from 13 residues. Per germline, CDR1 SGHDN and CDR2 FVKESK. V was clipped by 1 base and J by 3 bases, with 7 bases between them. As DNA, the CDR3 is TGTGCCAGCAGCCAAGGCAGAGGCTACGAGCAGTACTTC. Protein product: CASSQGRGYEQYF.

In DNA form, the CDR3 reads TGTGCCAGCAGCCCCCCCGAGGCCCCCTACGAGCAGTACTTC. Protein product: CASSPPEAPYEQYF. The V gene is TRBV11-3, the J gene TRBJ2-7, with no clear D. Germline CDR1 SGHNT, CDR2 YENEEA. Trimming pared 5 bases from V and 2 bases from J, leaving 13 bases between. CDR3 length: 14 residues.

A single count supports this clone. This sequence joins TRBV7-6 and TRBJ2-7; D assignment may be TRBD1 or TRBD2 (6 bases each). Germline V lookup: CDR1 SGHVS, CDR2 FNYEAQ. V was shortened by 5 bases and J by 3 bases, with 17 bases between the two germline ends. The CDR3 length is 15 residues. CDR3 sequence: CASSPLLGGFYEQYF. Written as DNA, the CDR3 is TGTGCCAGCAGCCCTCTCCTGGGGGGCTTCTACGAGCAGTACTTC.

This chain links TRBV7-3 with TRBJ2-1; tentatively, D is TRBD1 (5 bases). CDR1 and CDR2 from the germline V gene are SGHTA and FQGTGA. The CDR3 spans 13 residues. The ends were cut back, 2 bases at V and 10 bases at J, with 12 bases in the middle. In DNA form, the CDR3 reads TGTGCCAGCAGCTTACTCCAGGGTGACGAGCAGTTCTTC. This gives the protein CASSLLQGDEQFF. The whole variable domain, filled in from reference TRBV7-3 and TRBJ2-1, reads GAGVSQTPSNKVTEKGKYVELRCDPISGHTALYWYRQSLGQGPEFLIYFQGTGAADDSGLPNDRFFAVRPEGSVSTLKIQRTERGDSAVYLCASSLLQGDEQFFGPGTRLTVL.

V usage is TRBV6-1 and J usage is TRBJ2-7; D remains unclear. CDR3 length equals 14 residues. V was clipped by 2 bases and J by 1 base, with 9 bases between them. Germline V gene data show CDR1 as MNHNS and CDR2 as SASEGT. The CDR3 spells CASSERTSSYEQYF. CDR3 nucleotides: TGTGCCAGCAGTGAAAGGACCTCATCCTACGAGCAGTACTTC.

The chain uses TRBV6-6 and TRBJ1-4, with D possibly TRBD1 on 6 matching bases. The germline gives CDR1 MNHNY, CDR2 SVGAGI (reference sequence). The CDR3 is made up of 14 amino acids. Between the trimmed V and J ends, which lost 6 bases and 0 bases, there was a span of 8 bases. CDR3 in amino acids: CASSNRATNEKLFF. DNA of the CDR3: TGTGCCAGCAGCAACAGGGCAACTAATGAAAAACTGTTTTTT.

This clone has just one count. The chain has TRBV4-3 and TRBJ2-5; no reliable D call. This CDR3 region has 13 residues. CDR1 LGHNA and CDR2 YSLEER come from the germline V gene. Trimming shortened V by 1 base and J by 5 bases, and 8 bases separated the two germline ends. The CDR3 spells CASSQVRFETQYF. Here the CDR3 DNA reads TGCGCCAGCAGCCAAGTCCGCTTTGAGACCCAGTACTTC.